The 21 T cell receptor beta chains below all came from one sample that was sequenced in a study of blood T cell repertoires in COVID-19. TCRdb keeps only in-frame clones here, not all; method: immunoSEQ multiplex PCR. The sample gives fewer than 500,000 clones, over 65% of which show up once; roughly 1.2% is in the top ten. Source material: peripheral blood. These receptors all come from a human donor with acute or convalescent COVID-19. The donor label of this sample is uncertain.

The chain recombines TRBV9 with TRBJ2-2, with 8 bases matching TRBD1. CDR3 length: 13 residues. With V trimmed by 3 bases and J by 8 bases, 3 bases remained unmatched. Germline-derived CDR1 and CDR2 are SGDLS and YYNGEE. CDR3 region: CASSGRGPGELFF. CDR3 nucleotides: TGTGCCAGCAGCGGCAGGGGGCCGGGGGAGCTGTTTTTT.

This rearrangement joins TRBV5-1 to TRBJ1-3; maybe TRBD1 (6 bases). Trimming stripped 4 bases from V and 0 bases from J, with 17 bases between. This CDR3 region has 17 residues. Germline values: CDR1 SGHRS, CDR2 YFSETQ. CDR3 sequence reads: CASSDLRTGLSGNTIYF. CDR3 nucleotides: TGCGCCAGCAGCGACCTAAGAACAGGGCTCTCTGGAAACACCATATATTTT.

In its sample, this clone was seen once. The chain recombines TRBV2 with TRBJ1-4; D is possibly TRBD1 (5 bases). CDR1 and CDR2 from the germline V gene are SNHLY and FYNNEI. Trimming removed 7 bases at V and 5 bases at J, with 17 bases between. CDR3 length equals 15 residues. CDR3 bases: TGTGCCAGCACCGCAGGTGGGGCGGCGAATGAAAAACTGTTTTTT. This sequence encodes CASTAGGAANEKLFF.

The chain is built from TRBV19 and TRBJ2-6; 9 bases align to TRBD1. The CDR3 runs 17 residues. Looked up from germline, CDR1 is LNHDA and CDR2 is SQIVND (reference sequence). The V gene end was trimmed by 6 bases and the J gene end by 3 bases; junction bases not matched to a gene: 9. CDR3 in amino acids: CASRPGQGLSGANVLTF. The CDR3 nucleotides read TGTGCCAGTAGACCCGGACAGGGGTTAAGTGGGGCCAACGTCCTGACTTTC.

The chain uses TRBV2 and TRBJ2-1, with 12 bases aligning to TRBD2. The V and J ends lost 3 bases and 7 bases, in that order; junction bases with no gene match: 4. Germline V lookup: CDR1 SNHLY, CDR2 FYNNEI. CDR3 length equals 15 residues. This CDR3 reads CASSDGLAGWNEQFF. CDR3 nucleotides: TGTGCCAGCAGTGACGGACTAGCGGGGTGGAATGAGCAGTTCTTC.

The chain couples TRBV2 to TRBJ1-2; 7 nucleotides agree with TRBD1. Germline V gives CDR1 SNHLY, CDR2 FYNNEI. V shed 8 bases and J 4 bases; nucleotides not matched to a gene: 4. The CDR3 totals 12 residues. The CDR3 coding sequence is TGTGCCAGCGGAGGGACAGCCTATGGCTACACCTTC. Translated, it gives CASGGTAYGYTF.

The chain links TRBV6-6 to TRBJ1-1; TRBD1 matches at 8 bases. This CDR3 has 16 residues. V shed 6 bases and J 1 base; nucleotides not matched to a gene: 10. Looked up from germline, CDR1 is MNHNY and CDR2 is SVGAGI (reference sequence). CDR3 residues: CASSGQGGKGNTEAFF. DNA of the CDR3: TGTGCCAGCAGCGGACAGGGAGGGAAGGGGAACACTGAAGCTTTCTTT.

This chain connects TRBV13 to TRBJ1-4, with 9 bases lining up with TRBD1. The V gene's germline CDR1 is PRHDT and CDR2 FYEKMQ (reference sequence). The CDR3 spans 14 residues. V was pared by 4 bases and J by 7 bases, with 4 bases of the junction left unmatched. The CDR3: CASSSGTGREKLFF. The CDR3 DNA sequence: TGTGCCAGCAGCTCCGGGACAGGGCGTGAAAAACTGTTTTTT.

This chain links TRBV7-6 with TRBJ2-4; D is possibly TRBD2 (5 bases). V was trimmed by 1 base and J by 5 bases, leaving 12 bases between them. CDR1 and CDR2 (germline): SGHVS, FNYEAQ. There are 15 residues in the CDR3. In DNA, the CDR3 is TGTGCCAGCAGCTTAGGGCGGGTTGGTGAAAACATTCAGTACTTC. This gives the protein CASSLGRVGENIQYF.

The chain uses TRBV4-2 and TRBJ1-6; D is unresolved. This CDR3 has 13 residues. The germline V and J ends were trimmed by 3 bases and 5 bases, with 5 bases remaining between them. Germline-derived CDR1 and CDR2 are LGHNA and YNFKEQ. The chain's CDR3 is CASSQTNNSPLHF. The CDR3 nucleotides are TGTGCCAGCAGCCAGACTAATAATTCACCCCTCCACTTT.

The CDR3 here is CASSLRTGNNEQYF. DNA of the CDR3: TGTGCCAGCAGCTTGCGTACAGGGAACAACGAGCAGTACTTC. The chain uses TRBV5-6 and TRBJ2-7; D possibly corresponds to TRBD1 (6 bases). The germline V gene has CDR1 SGHDT and CDR2 YYEEEE. This CDR3 has 14 residues. The V end lost 1 base, the J end lost 5 bases, and 13 bases lay between the germline ends. Full variable domain (missing parts from reference TRBV5-6 and TRBJ2-7): DAGVTQSPTHLIKTRGQQVTLRCSPKSGHDTVSWYQQALGQGPQFIFQYYEEEERQRGNFPDRFSGHQFPNYSSELNVNALLLGDSALYLCASSLRTGNNEQYFGPGTRLTVT.

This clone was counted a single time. Here the CDR3 reads CAWSEMAGEAFF. As DNA, the CDR3 is TGTGCCTGGAGTGAGATGGCGGGTGAAGCTTTCTTT. The chain uses TRBV30 and TRBJ1-1; no clear D. Germline V CDR1 and CDR2: GTSNPN, SVGIG (reference sequence). The CDR3 loop spans 12 amino acids. Trimming pared 1 base from V and 7 bases from J, leaving 10 bases between.

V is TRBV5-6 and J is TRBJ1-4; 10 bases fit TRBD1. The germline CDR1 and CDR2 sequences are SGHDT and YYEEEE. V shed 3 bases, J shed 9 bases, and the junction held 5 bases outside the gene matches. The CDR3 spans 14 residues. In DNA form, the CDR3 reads TGTGCCAGCAGCTACCGGGACAGGGGTCAAAAACTGTTTTTT. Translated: CASSYRDRGQKLFF.

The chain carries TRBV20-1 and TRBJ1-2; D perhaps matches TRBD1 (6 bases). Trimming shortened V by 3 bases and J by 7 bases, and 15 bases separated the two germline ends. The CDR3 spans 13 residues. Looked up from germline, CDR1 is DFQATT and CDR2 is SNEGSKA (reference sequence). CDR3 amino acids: CSASSGVLRGYTF. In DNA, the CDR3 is TGCAGTGCTAGTTCAGGGGTGTTACGTGGCTACACCTTC.

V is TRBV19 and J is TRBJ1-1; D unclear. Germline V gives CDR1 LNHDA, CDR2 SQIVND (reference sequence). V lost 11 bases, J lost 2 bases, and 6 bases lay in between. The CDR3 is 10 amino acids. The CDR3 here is CAGRNTEAFF. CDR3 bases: TGTGCCGGCCGCAACACTGAAGCTTTCTTT.

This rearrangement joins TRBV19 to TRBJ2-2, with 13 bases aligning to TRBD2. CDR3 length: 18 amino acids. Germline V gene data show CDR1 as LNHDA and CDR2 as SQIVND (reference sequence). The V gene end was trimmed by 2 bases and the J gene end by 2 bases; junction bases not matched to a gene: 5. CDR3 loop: CASSISWTSGGNTGELFF. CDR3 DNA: TGTGCCAGTAGTATAAGCTGGACTAGCGGGGGAAACACCGGGGAGCTGTTTTTT.

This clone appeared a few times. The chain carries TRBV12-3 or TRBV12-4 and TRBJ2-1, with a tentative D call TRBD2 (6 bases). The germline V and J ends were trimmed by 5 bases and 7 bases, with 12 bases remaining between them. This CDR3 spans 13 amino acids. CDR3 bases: TGTGCCAGCAGTCCTCCTCGGGGGAATGAGCAGTTCTTC. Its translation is CASSPPRGNEQFF.

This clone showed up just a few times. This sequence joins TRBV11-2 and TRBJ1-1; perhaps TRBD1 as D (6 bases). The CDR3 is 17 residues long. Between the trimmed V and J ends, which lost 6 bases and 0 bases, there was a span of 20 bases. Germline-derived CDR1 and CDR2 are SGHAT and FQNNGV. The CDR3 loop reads CASRRSRTVNLNTEAFF. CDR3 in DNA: TGTGCCAGCAGGCGCAGTAGGACAGTAAATTTGAACACTGAAGCTTTCTTT. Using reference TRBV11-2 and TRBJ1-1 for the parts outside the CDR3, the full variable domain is EAGVAQSPRYKIIEKRQSVAFWCNPISGHATLYWYQQILGQGPKLLIQFQNNGVVDDSQLPKDRFSAERLKGVDSTLKIQPAKLEDSAVYLCASRRSRTVNLNTEAFFGQGTRLTVV.

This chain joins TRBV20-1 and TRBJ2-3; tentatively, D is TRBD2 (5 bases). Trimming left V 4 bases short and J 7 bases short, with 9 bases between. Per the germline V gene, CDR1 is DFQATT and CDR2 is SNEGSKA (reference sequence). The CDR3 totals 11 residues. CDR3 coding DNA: TGCAGTGCTACAACGGGGAATACGCAGTATTTT. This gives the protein CSATTGNTQYF.

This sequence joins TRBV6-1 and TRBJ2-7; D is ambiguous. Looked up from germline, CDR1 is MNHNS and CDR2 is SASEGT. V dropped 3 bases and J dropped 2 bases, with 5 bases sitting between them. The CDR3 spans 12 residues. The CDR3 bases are TGTGCCAGCAGTGACAGTGCCTACGAGCAGTACTTC. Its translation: CASSDSAYEQYF.

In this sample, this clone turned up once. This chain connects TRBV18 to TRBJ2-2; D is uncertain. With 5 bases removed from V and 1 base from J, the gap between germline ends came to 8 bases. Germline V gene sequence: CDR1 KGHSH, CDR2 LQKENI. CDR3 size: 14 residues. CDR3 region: CASSTMQNTGELFF. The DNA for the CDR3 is TGTGCCAGCTCAACTATGCAGAACACCGGGGAGCTGTTTTTT.